The 29 T cell receptor beta chains given below trace back to one sample, sequenced in a study of breast tumors, draining lymph nodes, adjacent tissues. TCRdb processed the multiplex PCR reads anew with MiXCR; each CDR3 protein has one entry. The profile shows 170,000 or so distinct CDR3 sequences, roughly 30% of them singletons. Axillary draining lymph nodes of breast cancer patients supplied the node samples. Sequencing was performed on axillary lymph node tissue. These receptors were obtained from a female donor with breast cancer. Some clones in this sample may be carry-over from other donors' samples.

The sample holds many counts of this clonotype. V is TRBV7-3 and J is TRBJ2-1, with a tentative D call TRBD1 (6 bases). CDR1 and CDR2 (germline): SGHTA, FQGTGA. V lost 0 bases and J lost 6, with 12 bases in between. The CDR3 has 15 residues. The CDR3 DNA sequence: TGTGCCAGCAGCTTAACACAGGGAGCGCTCAATGAGCAGTTCTTC. It yields the protein CASSLTQGALNEQFF.

This chain connects TRBV15 to TRBJ2-7; TRBD2 matches at 15 bases. V dropped 3 bases and J dropped 5; count of bases not matched to a gene: 2. CDR3 length: 15 residues. Germline CDR1 and CDR2: LNHNV and YYDKDF (reference sequence). CDR3 DNA: TGTGCCACCAGCAGGGGACTAGCGGGAGGCCACGAGCAGTACTTC. Its protein product is CATSRGLAGGHEQYF.

Many counts were recorded for this clonotype. The rearrangement uses TRBV6-1 and TRBJ2-7, with D possibly matching TRBD1 (7 bases). The CDR3 has 17 amino acids. V was trimmed by 6 bases and J by 1 base, leaving 22 bases between them. The germline CDR1 and CDR2 sequences are MNHNS and SASEGT. Here the CDR3 DNA reads TGTGCCAGCAGGGGACAGCGGGCTGGATTTGTATCCTACGAGCAGTACTTC. The encoded protein is CASRGQRAGFVSYEQYF.

This clonotype was observed at least ten times. The rearrangement links TRBV7-8 to TRBJ1-3; D is undetermined. With 4 bases removed from V and 1 base from J, the gap between germline ends came to 8 bases. This CDR3 has 14 residues. Germline V gives CDR1 SGHVS, CDR2 FQNEAQ. CDR3 sequence (DNA): TGTGCCAGCAGCTCGGACTTTTCTGGAAACACCATATATTTT. Its translation: CASSSDFSGNTIYF.

The sample holds a few counts of this clonotype. Just one base apart from a much larger clone, this may be a read error. The chain is built from TRBV4-1 and TRBJ2-7; tentatively, D is TRBD1 (6 bases). The germline V and J ends were trimmed by 4 bases and 0 bases, with 16 bases remaining between them. The CDR3 extends over 16 amino acids. CDR1 and CDR2 from the germline V gene are MGHRA and YSYEKL. CDR3 loop: CASSPRTASSSYEQYF. The CDR3 nucleotides read TGCGCCAGCAGCCCACGGACAGCTTCCTCCTCCTACGAGCAGTACTTC.

There are a few counts of this clonotype. In DNA form, the CDR3 reads TGCAGTGCTACCATTATAGACAATGAGCAGTTCTTC. This encodes CSATIIDNEQFF. The rearrangement uses TRBV20-1 and TRBJ2-1; D is unresolved. The CDR3 spans 12 residues. V lost 4 bases, J lost 5 bases, and 9 bases lay in between. The germline gives CDR1 DFQATT, CDR2 SNEGSKA (reference sequence).

V gene TRBV2 combines with J gene TRBJ2-1, with D unresolved. V gave up 8 bases and J gave up 3 bases, with 8 bases separating them. Germline CDR1 SNHLY, CDR2 FYNNEI. This CDR3 contains 12 residues. CDR3: CASQELYNEQFF. CDR3 nucleotide sequence: TGTGCCAGCCAAGAACTCTACAATGAGCAGTTCTTC.

V usage is TRBV19 and J usage is TRBJ2-1; D is undetermined. The CDR3 spans 15 residues. Germline CDR1 reads LNHDA; CDR2 reads SQIVND (reference sequence). Trimming removed 11 bases from V and 6 bases from J, with 23 bases in between. CDR3 region: CAGGISSMGFNEQFF. CDR3 nucleotides: TGTGCCGGTGGTATTAGTAGTATGGGTTTCAATGAGCAGTTCTTC.

Regarding this clonotype: A much bigger clone sits one base away, suggesting this may be a read error. The chain uses TRBV7-9 and TRBJ2-7, with a weak D call TRBD1 (6 bases). The CDR3 is made up of 15 amino acids. Germline CDR1 SEHNR, CDR2 FQNEAQ (reference sequence). The CDR3 loop is CASSLAYRESNEQHF. Here the CDR3 DNA reads TGTGCCAGCAGCTTAGCGTACAGGGAGTCTAACGAGCAGCACTTC. Drawing the rest from reference TRBV7-9 and TRBJ2-7, the complete variable domain is DTGVSQNPRHKITKRGQNVTFRCDPISEHNRLYWYRQTLGQGPEFLTYFQNEAQLEKSRLLSDRFSAERPKGSFSTLEIQRTEQGDSAMYLCASSLAYRESNEQHFGPGTRLTVT.

This clonotype was recorded at least ten times. The rearrangement uses TRBV7-9 and TRBJ2-1; 14 bases are shared with TRBD2. CDR3 size: 16 residues. V shed 5 bases, J shed 5 bases, and the junction held 5 bases outside the gene matches. CDR1 and CDR2 from the germline V gene are SEHNR and FQNEAQ (reference sequence). CDR3 sequence (DNA): TGTGCCAGCAGCCGGACTAGCGGGGGGTTAAACAATGAGCAGTTCTTC. Protein product: CASSRTSGGLNNEQFF.

This clonotype was seen repeatedly, ten times or more. The chain employs TRBV11-2 and TRBJ2-7, with D possibly matching TRBD1 (6 bases). The CDR3 spans 16 residues. Trimming stripped 5 bases from V and 0 bases from J, with 17 bases between. Germline V gives CDR1 SGHAT, CDR2 FQNNGV. CDR3 sequence reads: CASSTRGPGFSYEQYF. CDR3 DNA: TGTGCCAGCAGCACCAGGGGCCCAGGATTCTCCTACGAGCAGTACTTC.

This clonotype occurred many times. The rearrangement uses TRBV5-8 and TRBJ2-1; TRBD1 aligns across 10 bases. Germline V lookup: CDR1 SGHTS, CDR2 YDEGEE. The CDR3 spans 15 residues. J lost 6 bases, V lost 3 bases, and 6 bases had no gene match. In DNA, the CDR3 is TGTGCCAGCAGCTGGGGGACAGGGGAAAGCAATGAGCAGTTCTTC. This gives the protein CASSWGTGESNEQFF.

The J gene is TRBJ2-2, the V gene TRBV24-1; D is ambiguous. The CDR3 contains 17 residues. Trimming removed 5 bases from V and 6 bases from J, with 21 bases in between. Germline CDR1 is KGHDR and CDR2 is SFDVKD. In DNA form, the CDR3 reads TGTGCCACCAGTGCATCCCTAGATTGTCCTCGGGCCGGGGAGCTGTTTTTT. This translates into CATSASLDCPRAGELFF.

This clonotype was counted only a few times. This chain uses TRBV3-1 with TRBJ2-7, with TRBD2 identical over 11 bases. The germline CDR1 and CDR2 sequences are LGHDT and YNNKEL (reference sequence). The CDR3 totals 15 residues. Trimming removed 4 bases from V and 5 bases from J; junction bases left unmatched: 7. CDR3 sequence: CASSLLAGGPHEQYF. Here the CDR3 DNA reads TGTGCCAGCAGCCTTTTAGCGGGAGGGCCCCACGAGCAGTACTTC.

This clonotype was seen ten or more times. This rearrangement joins TRBV20-1 to TRBJ1-1, with a possible D match to TRBD1 (5 bases). Between the trimmed V and J ends, which lost 5 bases and 3 bases, there was a span of 16 bases. In germline, CDR1 is DFQATT, CDR2 SNEGSKA (reference sequence). The CDR3 contains 14 residues. The DNA of the CDR3 is TGCAGTGCTGGCGAGGCAGGGAGATACACTGAAGCTTTCTTT. As protein: CSAGEAGRYTEAFF.

This clonotype was detected ten times or more. The genes are TRBV11-2 and TRBJ2-3; 8 bases fit TRBD2. In germline, CDR1 is SGHAT, CDR2 FQNNGV. This CDR3 spans 16 amino acids. J gave up 2 bases and V 4 bases, and 8 bases lay outside the gene matches. This CDR3 is CASSSRDSGTTDTQYF. CDR3 DNA: TGTGCCAGCAGCTCCCGTGATAGCGGGACCACAGATACGCAGTATTTT.

This clonotype was seen a handful of times. A single base separates this from a much larger clone, so it may be a read error. The gene calls are TRBV12-3 or TRBV12-4 and TRBJ1-5; D ambiguous. V lost 7 bases to trimming and J lost 4 bases, with 8 bases between them. The CDR3 spans 12 residues. CDR3 in DNA: TGTGCCAGCACCAGCGGAAATCAGCCCCAGCATTTT. Translated, it gives CASTSGNQPQHF.

This clonotype has only a few counts. The chain combines TRBV20-1 with TRBJ2-3; D ambiguous. The J call may be in error: the DNA end matches TRBJ1-1 better. Germline V gives CDR1 DFQATT, CDR2 SNEGSKA (reference sequence). This CDR3 has 16 residues. This chain's CDR3 is CSARDFGGLISTEAFF. The CDR3 DNA reads TGCAGTGCTAGAGATTTTGGAGGGTTAATCAGCACTGAAGCTTTCTTT.

This clonotype was counted many times. Given a much more abundant clone one base away, this may be a read error. The chain employs TRBV20-1 and TRBJ1-6; weak D call: TRBD1 (5 bases). Per the germline V gene, CDR1 is DFQATT and CDR2 is SNEGSKA (reference sequence). CDR3 length: 15 amino acids. The CDR3 nucleotides are TGCAGTGCGGAGGATGGGGCGTCCTATACTTCACCCCTCCACTTT. Protein sequence: CSAEDGASYTSPLHF.

This clonotype was observed many times. The rearrangement links TRBV7-9 to TRBJ2-3, with no clear D. CDR1 and CDR2 (germline): SEHNR, FQNEAQ (reference sequence). CDR3 size: 13 residues. Trimming cost V 8 bases and J 4 bases, with 13 bases left between them. CDR3 nucleotides: TGTGCCAGCGCGATTGGGCGACCAGATACGCAGTATTTT. Translation: CASAIGRPDTQYF.

Regarding this clonotype: The CDR3 ends on some other residue instead of the conserved phenylalanine or tryptophan, so this is likely a read error. Because the CDR3's place on the DNA is in doubt, the DNA is left out and the CDR3 is given as listed by TCRdb. This chain joins TRBV5-1 and TRBJ2-1. In germline, CDR1 is SGHRS, CDR2 YFSETQ. 8 amino acids form the CDR3, both terminal residues included. This chain's CDR3 is CASSWSVG.

As regards this clonotype: With a much larger clone just one base away, this may be a read error. The rearrangement joins TRBV19 to TRBJ2-7, with TRBD2 matching 8 bases. The CDR3 is 15 amino acids. Looked up from germline, CDR1 is LNHDA and CDR2 is SQIVND (reference sequence). The CDR3 here is CASSITAGEYYERYF. CDR3 in DNA: TGTGCCAGTAGTATCACAGCGGGAGAATACTACGAGCGGTACTTC. The variable domain in full, with the rest retrieved from reference TRBV19 and TRBJ2-7, is DGGITQSPKYLFRKEGQNVTLSCEQNLNHDAMYWYRQDPGQGLRLIYYSQIVNDFQKGDIAEGYSVSREKKESFPLTVTSAQKNPTAFYLCASSITAGEYYERYFGPGTRLTVT.

This clonotype was detected many times. The chain combines TRBV20-1 with TRBJ2-1; 10 bases fit TRBD1. In germline, CDR1 is DFQATT, CDR2 SNEGSKA (reference sequence). The CDR3 loop spans 15 amino acids. Trimming at V came to 0 bases and at J to 7 bases, leaving 6 bases not matched to a gene. CDR3 residues: CSARDLGQGGNEQFF. CDR3 nucleotide sequence: TGCAGTGCTAGAGATCTTGGACAGGGGGGAAATGAGCAGTTCTTC.

V usage is TRBV12-3 or TRBV12-4 and J usage is TRBJ1-5, with D maybe TRBD1 (6 bases). The V end lost 6 bases, the J end lost 2 bases, and 38 bases lay between the germline ends. The CDR3 is made up of 23 amino acids. For the CDR3, the DNA is TGTGCCAGCAGCCCACAGGCCTACAATGAGTCGAGGGGGGGAGAGGGTGGCAATCAGCCCCAGCATTTT. This gives the protein CASSPQAYNESRGGEGGNQPQHF.

The genes are TRBV5-5 and TRBJ1-2, with unresolved D. The ends were cut back, 3 bases at V and 5 bases at J, with 20 bases in the middle. The CDR3 extends over 16 amino acids. Looked up from germline, CDR1 is SGHKS and CDR2 is YYEKEE (reference sequence). Here the CDR3 DNA reads TGTGCCAGCAGCTGGGTACATAAGGCAGGAGGGTATGGCTACACCTTC. Amino acid sequence: CASSWVHKAGGYGYTF.

The rearrangement links TRBV10-3 to TRBJ1-1, with TRBD1 identical over 11 bases. The junction had 0 bases not matched to a gene; V was cut back by 6 bases and J by 3 bases. Germline V lookup: CDR1 ENHRY, CDR2 SYGVKD. The CDR3 sequence is 13 residues long. CDR3: CAIRGQGDTEAFF. CDR3 DNA sequence: TGTGCCATCAGGGGACAGGGGGACACTGAAGCTTTCTTT.

This clonotype has ten or more counts. V is TRBV15 and J is TRBJ2-7, with TRBD1 as a possible D gene (5 bases). Germline values: CDR1 LNHNV, CDR2 YYDKDF (reference sequence). The V and J ends lost 3 bases and 5 bases respectively, with 11 bases between them. This CDR3 is 13 amino acids long. The CDR3 nucleotides read TGTGCCACCAGCAGGACAGTTCTCAACGAGCAGTACTTC. Protein product: CATSRTVLNEQYF.

This clonotype occurred many times. CDR3 DNA sequence: TGTGCCAGCAGCTTAGAACAGGGATTGAACACCGGGGAGCTGTTTTTT. Protein sequence: CASSLEQGLNTGELFF. This chain connects TRBV7-2 to TRBJ2-2, with D perhaps matching TRBD1 (6 bases). Looked up from germline, CDR1 is SGHTA and CDR2 is FQGNSA. V lost 1 base and J 1 base, leaving 10 bases between the germline ends. The CDR3 length is 16 residues.

CDR3 sequence reads: CAIQDRGGTTNEKLFF. For the CDR3, the DNA is TGTGCCATCCAGGACAGGGGGGGCACAACTAATGAAAAACTGTTTTTT. The J gene is TRBJ1-4, the V gene TRBV10-3, with 10 nucleotides matching TRBD1. The CDR3 extends over 16 amino acids. Germline V lookup: CDR1 ENHRY, CDR2 SYGVKD. The J segment lost 0 bases and the V segment lost 8 bases, leaving 6 bases of the junction unmatched.